The 26 T cell receptor beta chains reported below all come from one sample, sequenced in a study of T cells in women clearing cervical HPV infection. The protocol was immunoSEQ multiplex PCR, while the TCRdb copy is restricted to in-frame clones and leaves out a portion. In total, the table holds tens of thousands of clones. Sequencing was carried out using blood buffy coat. Receptors originate from a woman aged 18-70 years with a cervical HPV16 infection that either progressed to CIN3+ or cleared (not recorded which).

A word on this clone: The CDR3 end is not reached by the read, which stops 3 residues before it; the germline J gene fills it in. This chain joins TRBV18 and TRBJ2-2; TRBD2 might be the D (6 bases). Per the germline V gene, CDR1 is KGHSH and CDR2 is LQKENI. The CDR3 is made up of 14 amino acids. The covered CDR3 bases are TGTGCCAGCTCACCGGGGGGAGCTGATTCACCG. Its translation is CASSPGGADSP. The complete CDR3 reads CASSPGGADSPLFF.

Comments on this clone: With the read ending 3 residues before the CDR3 end, the germline J gene is used to fill in that end. The rearrangement uses TRBV18 and TRBJ1-2, with D unresolved. The germline gives CDR1 KGHSH, CDR2 LQKENI. CDR3 size: 15 residues. CDR3: CASSPPASGRYDYTF. The CDR3 DNA, read in part, is TGTGCCAGCTCACCACCGGCTAGCGGGAGATACGAC.

As concerns this clone: The read halts 3 residues ahead of the CDR3 end, with the missing end drawn from the germline J gene. This chain uses TRBV7-8 with TRBJ2-7; 9 bases align to TRBD2. The V gene end was trimmed by 8 bases and the J gene end by 0 bases; junction bases not matched to a gene: 11. The CDR3 totals 16 residues. The germline V gene has CDR1 SGHVS and CDR2 FQNEAQ. The part of the CDR3 DNA that was read is TGTGCCAGCCGCCGCGGGGGGGGGTCGAGCTCCTACGAG. This sequence encodes CASRRGGGSSSYE. The full CDR3 sequence reads CASRRGGGSSSYEQYF.

A remark on this clone: The read gets to within 3 residues of the CDR3 end, and the germline J gene fills in the rest. The rearrangement joins TRBV20-1 to TRBJ2-1, with 11 bases matching TRBD2. Trimming at V came to 7 bases and at J to 5 bases, leaving 1 base not matched to a gene. The CDR3 spans 12 residues. Germline CDR1 is DFQATT and CDR2 is SNEGSKA (reference sequence). The chain's CDR3 is CSGLAGNNEQFF. The DNA read from the CDR3 is TGCAGTGGACTAGCGGGAAACAATGAG.

The part of the CDR3 DNA that was read is TGTGCCAGCTCACGGACTAGCGGAGCCTACAATGAG. Translated, it gives CASSRTSGAYNE. The whole CDR3 sequence reads CASSRTSGAYNEQFF. V is TRBV18 and J is TRBJ2-1; 10 bases line up with TRBD2. The read ends 3 residues early relative to the CDR3; the germline J gene fills the gap. Trimming cost V 4 bases and J 2 bases; bases outside gene matches: 2. The germline V gene has CDR1 KGHSH and CDR2 LQKENI. The CDR3 consists of 15 residues. Full variable domain (missing parts from reference TRBV18 and TRBJ2-1): NAGVMQNPRHLVRRRGQEARLRCSPMKGHSHVYWYRQLPEEGLKFMVYLQKENIIDESGMPKERFSAEFPKEGPSILRIQQVVRGDSAAYFCASSRTSGAYNEQFFGPGTRLTVL.

Of note for this clone: Read coverage stops 3 residues before the CDR3 terminus; the germline J gene supplies the remainder. J is TRBJ1-2 and V is TRBV5-1, with 7 bases identical to TRBD1. V was clipped by 2 bases and J by 0 bases; unmatched bases: 4. Germline loops: CDR1 SGHRS, CDR2 YFSETQ. The CDR3 has 15 amino acids. This chain's CDR3 is CASSFGQAPNYGYTF. Partial CDR3 DNA: TGCGCCAGCAGCTTCGGACAGGCTCCTAACTATGGC. Filled out from reference TRBV5-1 and TRBJ1-2, the complete variable domain reads KAGVTQTPRYLIKTRGQQVTLSCSPISGHRSVSWYQQTPGQGLQFLFEYFSETQRNKGNFPGRFSGRQFSNSRSEMNVSTLELGDSALYLCASSFGQAPNYGYTFGSGTRLTVV.

In regard to this clone: The CDR3 goes on 3 residues after the read ends, and that part is filled in from the germline J gene. The rearrangement links TRBV7-6 to TRBJ1-4; D not resolved. Per germline, CDR1 SGHVS and CDR2 FNYEAQ. The CDR3 covers 17 residues. CDR3 sequence reads: CASSLEGRGSYNSPLFF. CDR3 bases read: TGTGCCAGCAGCTTGGAAGGGCGGGGTTCCTATAATTCACCA.

About this clone itself: The read finishes 3 residues shy of the CDR3 end, and the germline J gene is used to complete it. This chain uses TRBV5-1 with TRBJ2-1; TRBD1 matches at 10 bases. After removal of 4 bases from V and 5 bases from J, the junction contained 15 bases not matched to a gene. CDR3 length: 18 amino acids. Germline V CDR1 and CDR2: SGHRS, YFSETQ. The CDR3 bases that were read are TGCGCCAGCAGCCGTACGTTGAGCCGGGACAGGGGCAACAATGAG. As protein: CASSRTLSRDRGNNE. The full CDR3 is CASSRTLSRDRGNNEQFF. Drawing the rest from reference TRBV5-1 and TRBJ2-1, the complete variable domain is KAGVTQTPRYLIKTRGQQVTLSCSPISGHRSVSWYQQTPGQGLQFLFEYFSETQRNKGNFPGRFSGRQFSNSRSEMNVSTLELGDSALYLCASSRTLSRDRGNNEQFFGPGTRLTVL.

A note on this clone: The read gets to within 3 residues of the CDR3 end, and the germline J gene fills in the rest. The gene calls are TRBV27 and TRBJ1-5; D is ambiguous. V was clipped by 5 bases and J by 2 bases, with 10 bases between them. This CDR3 is built from 14 residues. Germline V CDR1 and CDR2: MNHEY, SMNVEV (reference sequence). CDR3 DNA (partial): TGTGCCAGCAGTCCCCAGGTTGGCAATCAGCCC. It encodes CASSPQVGNQP. The whole CDR3 protein is CASSPQVGNQPQHF.

On this clone: At one of its ends the junction is not consistent with the germline gene, which may arise from a read error. Other DNA sequences in the same sample also yield this CDR3. The CDR3 sequence is CASSTGTGASGNTIYF. Partial CDR3 DNA: TGTGCCAGCAGCACCGGGACAGGGGCCTCTGGAAACACA. The V call is TRBV2, the J call TRBJ1-3; the match to TRBD1 covers 10 bases. The read finishes 3 residues shy of the CDR3 end, and the germline J gene is used to complete it. The CDR3 has 16 residues. Per germline, CDR1 SNHLY and CDR2 FYNNEI.

Concerning this clone itself: Sequencing ends 3 residues short of the CDR3 end; the germline J gene provides the rest. This chain connects TRBV5-1 to TRBJ2-3; TRBD2 matches at 12 bases. The V gene's germline CDR1 is SGHRS and CDR2 YFSETQ. This CDR3 region has 17 residues. CDR3 DNA, as far as it was read: TGCGCCAGCAGCCAGGGACTAGCGGGTAACCTACAAGAGACG. Translated: CASSQGLAGNLQET. The whole CDR3 protein is CASSQGLAGNLQETQYF.

Note on this clone: Sequencing ends 3 residues short of the CDR3 end; the germline J gene provides the rest. The chain links TRBV13 to TRBJ2-1, with a weak D call TRBD1 (6 bases). The CDR3 spans 14 residues. The V end lost 4 bases, the J end lost 5 bases, and 12 bases lay between the germline ends. Germline V CDR1 and CDR2: PRHDT, FYEKMQ (reference sequence). The chain's CDR3 is CASSSGTLNNEQFF. The DNA read from the CDR3 is TGTGCCAGCAGCTCAGGGACATTAAACAATGAG.

Worth noting for this clone: The read ends 3 residues early relative to the CDR3; the germline J gene fills the gap. This chain connects TRBV18 to TRBJ2-3; D possibly corresponds to TRBD2 (7 bases). The CDR3 spans 15 residues. The germline V gene encodes CDR1 KGHSH and CDR2 LQKENI. This CDR3 reads CASSYISQGRETQYF. CDR3 DNA (partial): TGTGCCAGCTCGTACATTAGCCAGGGGCGGGAGACG.

Regarding this clone: The missing CDR3 end, 3 residues past where the read stops, is filled in from the germline J gene. The chain carries TRBV13 and TRBJ1-4; D perhaps matches TRBD1 (5 bases). CDR3 length: 16 residues. Germline loops: CDR1 PRHDT, CDR2 FYEKMQ (reference sequence). CDR3 loop: CASSLLKGSGANVLFF. The CDR3 DNA, read in part, is TGTGCCAGCAGCTTATTAAAAGGCTCTGGGGCCAACGTA.

This clone is called medium-sized based on its frequency. The read terminates 3 residues ahead of where the CDR3 ends, so the germline J gene completes it. This chain links TRBV18 with TRBJ2-5; D is undetermined. The CDR3 sequence is 13 residues long. Trimming stripped 5 bases from V and 4 bases from J, with 11 bases between. Germline-derived CDR1 and CDR2 are KGHSH and LQKENI. The CDR3 DNA, read in part, is TGTGCCAGCTCAATCGGTCGTTCAGAGACC. It codes for CASSIGRSET. From start to end, the CDR3 is CASSIGRSETQYF.

Comments on this clone: Sequencing ends 3 residues short of the CDR3 end; the germline J gene provides the rest. The rearrangement joins TRBV7-9 to TRBJ2-1, with D possibly being TRBD1 (5 bases). The CDR3 consists of 12 residues. Germline lookup yields CDR1 SEHNR and CDR2 FQNEAQ (reference sequence). The V and J ends lost 2 bases and 8 bases respectively, with 7 bases between them. CDR3 loop: CASSLRGYEQFF. The covered CDR3 bases are TGTGCCAGCAGCTTAAGGGGATATGAG.

Comment on this clone: The read terminates 3 residues before the CDR3 end, so the remaining end is supplied by the germline J gene. This chain links TRBV7-8 with TRBJ2-1; maybe TRBD1 (6 bases). Germline V gene data show CDR1 as SGHVS and CDR2 as FQNEAQ. The length of the CDR3 is 15 residues. Trimming removed 8 bases at V and 5 bases at J, with 19 bases between. CDR3 in amino acids: CASSVGRGMNNEQFF. CDR3 DNA (partial): TGTGCCAGCTCGGTTGGCAGGGGTATGAACAATGAG.

On this clone itself: The read gets to within 3 residues of the CDR3 end, and the germline J gene fills in the rest. This rearrangement joins TRBV6-1 to TRBJ2-3, with 12 bases aligning to TRBD2. This CDR3 spans 17 amino acids. Looked up from germline, CDR1 is MNHNS and CDR2 is SASEGT. The covered CDR3 bases are TGTGCCAGCAGTGAAGGGGTCAGACTAGCGGGGGAAGAGACG. Amino acid sequence: CASSEGVRLAGEET. The entire CDR3 is CASSEGVRLAGEETQYF.

Worth noting for this clone: Read data end 3 residues before the CDR3 end; the end is taken from the germline J gene. V is TRBV7-7 and J is TRBJ2-3; TRBD2 agrees at 9 bases. The CDR3 is made up of 14 amino acids. CDR1 and CDR2 (germline): SSHAT, FNYEAQ (reference sequence). The sequenced CDR3 bases are TGTGCCAGCAGCTTTGGCGGGGGGGGAGAGACG. Encoded protein: CASSFGGGGET. The entire CDR3 reads CASSFGGGGETQYF.

For this clone: The CDR3 end falls 3 residues outside the read, so it is completed with the germline J gene. The chain combines TRBV29-1 with TRBJ2-2; D gene ambiguous. The CDR3 spans 15 residues. The V gene lost 6 bases and the J gene lost 4 bases, with 18 bases spanning the gap. Germline CDR1 reads SQVTM; CDR2 reads ANQGSEA. The sequenced CDR3 bases are TGCAGCGTCGGCCCGGATGTCAGACTCACCGGGGAG. Translation gives CSVGPDVRLTGE. The entire CDR3 sequence reads CSVGPDVRLTGELFF.

About this clone: The read ends 3 residues shy of where the CDR3 ends; the end is completed using the germline J gene. Distinct nucleotide sequences in the sample also encode this CDR3. The rearrangement links TRBV7-2 to TRBJ1-3; TRBD1 might be the D (5 bases). CDR1 and CDR2 from the germline V gene are SGHTA and FQGNSA. The CDR3 extends over 13 amino acids. V dropped 3 bases and J dropped 5 bases, with 8 bases sitting between them. The DNA read from the CDR3 is TGTGCCAGCAGCTTCAGGGCAAGAAACACC. It encodes CASSFRARNT. The entire CDR3 reads CASSFRARNTIYF.

A note on this clone: The read is 3 residues too short to cover the CDR3 end, so that end is filled in from the germline J gene. The chain is built from TRBV5-1 and TRBJ2-7; the match to TRBD1 covers 8 bases. With V trimmed by 1 base and J by 6 bases, 6 bases remained unmatched. Germline V gene sequence: CDR1 SGHRS, CDR2 YFSETQ. The CDR3 is 14 residues long. The CDR3 reads CASSLQGAPSEQYF. The covered CDR3 bases are TGCGCCAGCAGCTTGCAGGGGGCCCCATCCGAG.

As concerns this clone: The read falls 3 residues short of the CDR3 end, and the missing part is taken from the germline J gene. The chain is built from TRBV5-4 and TRBJ1-2, with D unresolved. CDR1 and CDR2 from the germline V gene are SGHNT and YYREEE (reference sequence). The V end lost 0 bases, the J end lost 4 bases, and 13 bases lay between the germline ends. The CDR3 covers 15 residues. The sequenced CDR3 bases are TGTGCCAGCAGCTTGGGTTTGGTCAGAGTCTATGGC. Translation gives CASSLGLVRVYG. The complete CDR3 reads CASSLGLVRVYGYTF.

As concerns this clone: The DNA ends 3 residues before the CDR3 does, and the rest of the CDR3 is filled in from the germline J gene. The chain carries TRBV20-1 and TRBJ2-7; D not certain. The V gene lost 8 bases and the J gene lost 5 bases, with 10 bases spanning the gap. Looked up from germline, CDR1 is DFQATT and CDR2 is SNEGSKA (reference sequence). CDR3 length: 10 amino acids. The sequenced CDR3 bases are TGCAGTTATCTAGTAAACGAG. Its translation: CSYLVNE. In full, the CDR3 reads CSYLVNEQYF.

Details on this clone: The observed sequence ends 3 residues before the CDR3 terminus, with the missing tail filled in from the germline J gene. The chain uses TRBV2 and TRBJ2-7; perhaps TRBD1 as D (5 bases). The CDR3 is made up of 12 amino acids. Germline V gives CDR1 SNHLY, CDR2 FYNNEI. Trimming took 8 bases from V and 2 from J, leaving 10 bases between them. Partial CDR3 DNA: TGTGCCAGCCGGGCAGGGACCTACGAG. It specifies CASRAGTYE. The whole CDR3 is CASRAGTYEQYF.

Remarks on this clone: The read halts 3 residues ahead of the CDR3 end, with the missing end drawn from the germline J gene. The V call is TRBV10-2, the J call TRBJ1-5; 7 bases map to TRBD1. The germline CDR1 and CDR2 sequences are WSHSY and SAAADI. The CDR3 contains 14 residues. V gave up 7 bases and J gave up 5 bases; unmatched junction bases: 8. The CDR3 sequence: CASNPGDSHQPQHF. The CDR3 bases that were read are TGCGCCAGCAACCCTGGGGACAGCCATCAGCCC.